A single sample gave rise to the 8 T cell receptor beta chains below, sequenced in a study of beta chain features in type 1 diabetes. Sequenced material consisted of expressed TCRB transcripts (all of the isolated RNA was reverse transcribed). Clones were sequenced by immunoSEQ multiplex PCR, and TCRdb holds only the in-frame ones, with some missing. The data contain under 900,000 clones, roughly a sixth of them singletons. The specimen sequenced was naive CD4+ T cells from blood. The source of these receptors is a woman aged 18 to 35 in good health.

This clone was seen only a few times. The rearrangement joins TRBV13 to TRBJ2-5, with D tentatively TRBD1 (5 bases). The CDR3 runs 13 residues. The germline V gene has CDR1 PRHDT and CDR2 FYEKMQ (reference sequence). Between the trimmed V and J ends, which lost 5 bases and 5 bases, there was a span of 12 bases. CDR3 residues: CASSARQWETQYF. CDR3 sequence (DNA): TGTGCCAGCAGCGCTAGACAGTGGGAGACCCAGTACTTC.

The chain is built from TRBV4-3 and TRBJ1-3; TRBD1 matches 7 bases. With 3 bases clipped from V and 0 bases from J, the junction kept 8 bases outside the gene matches. The germline V gene has CDR1 LGHNA and CDR2 YSLEER. The CDR3 length is 17 residues. CDR3: CASSQGAYRGSGNTIYF. The CDR3 coding sequence is TGCGCCAGCAGCCAGGGGGCGTACAGGGGCTCTGGAAACACCATATATTTT.

The chain has TRBV5-6 and TRBJ2-1; no clear D gene. V lost 0 bases and J lost 4, with 5 bases in between. The CDR3 totals 13 residues. Germline V CDR1 and CDR2: SGHDT, YYEEEE. The CDR3 sequence is CASSLDSYNEQFF. Written as DNA, the CDR3 is TGTGCCAGCAGCTTGGACAGTTACAATGAGCAGTTCTTC.

The J gene is TRBJ2-1, the V gene TRBV10-3, with 12 bases fitting TRBD2. Germline CDR1 ENHRY, CDR2 SYGVKD. V was clipped by 6 bases and J by 1 base; unmatched bases: 19. There are 21 residues in the CDR3. The CDR3 protein is CAIRRKSKEGTSGLSYNEQFF. The CDR3, as DNA: TGTGCCATCAGACGAAAGTCCAAAGAGGGGACTAGCGGGCTGTCCTACAATGAGCAGTTCTTC.

In this sample, this clone turned up a few times. CDR3 protein: CATSRSNSWHSNQPQHF. The CDR3 region has the DNA TGTGCCACCAGCAGAAGCAATTCGTGGCATAGCAATCAGCCCCAGCATTTT. The chain carries TRBV15 and TRBJ1-5; D remains ambiguous. V lost 2 bases to trimming and J lost 0 bases, with 14 bases between them. This CDR3 contains 17 residues. The germline CDR1 and CDR2 sequences are LNHNV and YYDKDF (reference sequence).

The table lists this clone with a few counts. This chain joins TRBV21-1 and TRBJ1-1. TRBV21-1 is reported as a pseudogene. The CDR3 runs to 13 residues. This chain's CDR3 is CASRVRGPPEAFF. The DNA of the CDR3 is TGTGCCAGCAGAGTACGGGGGCCGCCTGAAGCTTTCTTT.

The V and J genes are TRBV2 and TRBJ2-5; D may correspond to TRBD1 or TRBD2 (6 bases each). Trimming cost V 7 bases and J 2 bases, with 17 bases left between them. CDR1 is SNHLY and CDR2 is FYNNEI in the germline V gene. The CDR3 consists of 15 residues. CDR3 in DNA: TGTGCCAGCACGTCCCAGGGGCGGGGACAAGAGACCCAGTACTTC. It translates to CASTSQGRGQETQYF.

V usage is TRBV6-6 and J usage is TRBJ1-3; unclear D gene. V lost 6 bases and J 4 bases, leaving 16 bases between the germline ends. Germline values: CDR1 MNHNY, CDR2 SVGAGI (reference sequence). The CDR3 extends over 15 amino acids. CDR3 DNA sequence: TGTGCCAGCAGCCCCCCCGAGGTAGCGGGAAACACCATATATTTT. Amino acids: CASSPPEVAGNTIYF.